This T cell receptor (beta chain) was identified in a study of blood T cell repertoires in COVID-19. Losses at the gene ends were 4 bases for V and 8 bases for J; bases not matched to a gene: 7. Germline V gene lookup returns CDR1 GTSNPN and CDR2 SVGIG (reference sequence). The CDR3 has 13 amino acids. This clone was observed a single time. Some clones are missing from TCRdb's copy, which holds only in-frame ones; the method was immunoSEQ multiplex PCR. The sample records 200,000 to 250,000 clones, roughly 90% being singletons. The specimen sequenced was peripheral blood. This TCR was sampled from a man between 60 and 70 years old with COVID-19, enrolled during active disease. The gene calls are TRBV30 and TRBJ2-2, with 7 bases matching TRBD1. The CDR3 sequence is CAWTDRVGGELFF. The CDR3 DNA reads as TGTGCCTGGACAGACAGGGTAGGAGGGGAGCTGTTTTTT.